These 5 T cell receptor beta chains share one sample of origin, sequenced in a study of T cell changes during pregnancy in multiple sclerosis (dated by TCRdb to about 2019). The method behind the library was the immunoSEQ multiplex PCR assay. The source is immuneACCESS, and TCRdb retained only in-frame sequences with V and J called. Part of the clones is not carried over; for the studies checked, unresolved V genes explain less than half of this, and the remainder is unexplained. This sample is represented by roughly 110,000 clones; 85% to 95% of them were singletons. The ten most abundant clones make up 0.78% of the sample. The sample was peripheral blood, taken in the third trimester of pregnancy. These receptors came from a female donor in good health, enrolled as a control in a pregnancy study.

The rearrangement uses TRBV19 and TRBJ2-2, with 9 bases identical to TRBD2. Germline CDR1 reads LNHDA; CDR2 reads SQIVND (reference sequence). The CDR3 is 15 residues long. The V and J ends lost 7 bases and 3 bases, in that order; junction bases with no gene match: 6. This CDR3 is CASKRAGGYTGELFF. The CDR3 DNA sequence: TGTGCCAGTAAAAGAGCGGGAGGATACACCGGGGAGCTGTTTTTT.

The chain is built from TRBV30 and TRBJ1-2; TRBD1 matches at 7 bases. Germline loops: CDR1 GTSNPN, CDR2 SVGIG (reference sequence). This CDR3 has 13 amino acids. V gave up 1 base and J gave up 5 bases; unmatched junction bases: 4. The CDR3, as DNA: TGTGCCTGGAGTGAAAACAGGGGTTATGGCTACACCTTC. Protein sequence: CAWSENRGYGYTF. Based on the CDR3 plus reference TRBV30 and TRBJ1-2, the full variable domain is SQTIHQWPATLVQPVGSPLSLECTVEGTSNPNLYWYRQAAGRGLQLLFYSVGIGQISSEVPQNLSASRPQDRQFILSSKKLLLSDSGFYLCAWSENRGYGYTFGSGTRLTVV.

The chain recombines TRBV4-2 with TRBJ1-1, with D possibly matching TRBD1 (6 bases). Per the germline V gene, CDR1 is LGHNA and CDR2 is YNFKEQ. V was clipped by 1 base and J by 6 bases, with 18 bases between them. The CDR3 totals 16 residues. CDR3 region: CASSQGRLGATAEAFF. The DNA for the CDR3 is TGTGCCAGCAGCCAAGGACGGTTGGGGGCGACAGCTGAAGCTTTCTTT.

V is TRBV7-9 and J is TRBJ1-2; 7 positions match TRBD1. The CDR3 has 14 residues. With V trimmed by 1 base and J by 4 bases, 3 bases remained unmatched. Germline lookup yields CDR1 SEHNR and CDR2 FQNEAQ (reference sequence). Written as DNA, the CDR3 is TGTGCCAGCAGCTTAGAAGGGGGCGTCTATGGCTACACCTTC. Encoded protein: CASSLEGGVYGYTF.

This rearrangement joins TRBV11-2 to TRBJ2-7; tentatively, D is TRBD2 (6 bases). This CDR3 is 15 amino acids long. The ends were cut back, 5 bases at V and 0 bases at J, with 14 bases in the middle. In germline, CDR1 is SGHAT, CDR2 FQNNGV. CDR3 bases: TGTGCCAGCAGCACGCTGCGGGGCCGCTCCTACGAGCAGTACTTC. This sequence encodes CASSTLRGRSYEQYF. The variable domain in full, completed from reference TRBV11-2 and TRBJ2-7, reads EAGVAQSPRYKIIEKRQSVAFWCNPISGHATLYWYQQILGQGPKLLIQFQNNGVVDDSQLPKDRFSAERLKGVDSTLKIQPAKLEDSAVYLCASSTLRGRSYEQYFGPGTRLTVT.